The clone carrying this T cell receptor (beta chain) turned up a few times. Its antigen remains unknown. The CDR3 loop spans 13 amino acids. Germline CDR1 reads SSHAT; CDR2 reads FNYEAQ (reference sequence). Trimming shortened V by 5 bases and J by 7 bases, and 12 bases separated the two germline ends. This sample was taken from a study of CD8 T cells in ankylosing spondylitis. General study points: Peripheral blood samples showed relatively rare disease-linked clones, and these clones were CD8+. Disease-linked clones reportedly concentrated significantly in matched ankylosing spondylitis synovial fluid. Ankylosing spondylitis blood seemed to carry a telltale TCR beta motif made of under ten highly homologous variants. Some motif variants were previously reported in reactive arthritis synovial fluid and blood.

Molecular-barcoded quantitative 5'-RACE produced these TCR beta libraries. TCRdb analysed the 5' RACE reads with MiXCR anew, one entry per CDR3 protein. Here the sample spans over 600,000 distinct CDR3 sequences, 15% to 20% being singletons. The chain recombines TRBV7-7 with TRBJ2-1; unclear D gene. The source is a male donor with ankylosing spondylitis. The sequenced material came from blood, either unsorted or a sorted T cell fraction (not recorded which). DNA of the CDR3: TGTGCCAGCAGCCAAGGACCTTGGAATGAGCAGTTCTTC. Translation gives CASSQGPWNEQFF.